A single sample is the source of the 24 T cell receptor beta chains below, sequenced in a study of tumor and adjacent non-tumor tissue in lung cancer. The template was RNA from unsorted bulk tissue. A modified ARM-PCR protocol with three rounds of nested PCR amplified TCRbeta. Each CDR3 protein is one row after TCRdb ran MiXCR on the multiplex PCR reads. The table has about 200,000 distinct CDR3 sequences, 70% to 75% seen once; the top ten hold roughly 24%. Sample: lung tumor tissue. These receptors all stem from a man aged 60-69 years with non-small cell lung cancer.

This clonotype has a single count. A much larger clone differs from this one at a single base, so this may be a read error. This chain connects TRBV6-2 or TRBV6-3 to TRBJ1-1, with a weak D call TRBD1 (6 bases). The CDR3 covers 15 residues. V was pared by 7 bases and J by 3 bases, with 18 bases between. CDR1 MNHEY and CDR2 SVGEGT come from the germline V gene. The CDR3 region is CASNKTDRHHTEAFF. The CDR3 region has the DNA TGTGCCAGCAATAAAACCGACAGGCATCACACTGAAGCTTTCTTT.

As to this clonotype: A much larger clone differs from this one at a single base, so this may be a read error. The chain couples TRBV4-2 to TRBJ1-5; tentatively, D is TRBD1 (5 bases). In germline, CDR1 is LGHNA, CDR2 YNFKEQ. This CDR3 contains 13 residues. CDR3: CASSQAGDQPHHF. In nucleotides, the CDR3 is TGTGCCAGCAGCCAAGCGGGGGATCAGCCCCACCATTTT.

In the case of this clonotype: A single base separates this from a much larger clone, so it may be a read error. The rearrangement uses TRBV4-3 and TRBJ2-7, with D tentatively TRBD1 (6 bases). Germline V gene sequence: CDR1 LGHNA, CDR2 YSLEER. CDR3 length: 15 residues. The germline V and J ends were trimmed by 1 base and 2 bases, with 12 bases remaining between them. CDR3 protein: CASSQVDRWPYEQYF. The DNA of the CDR3 is TGCGCCAGCAGCCAAGTCGACAGGTGGCCCTACGAGCAGTACTTC.

This clonotype was counted between two and nine times. The chain carries TRBV5-4 and TRBJ2-6; D possibly corresponds to TRBD1 (5 bases). CDR3 length: 16 amino acids. V dropped 0 bases and J dropped 3 bases, with 10 bases sitting between them. Germline loops: CDR1 SGHNT, CDR2 YYREEE (reference sequence). In DNA, the CDR3 is TGTGCCAGCAGCTTGGGGGGCAGAGTTGGGGCCAACGTCCTGACTTTC. This codes for CASSLGGRVGANVLTF.

This sequence joins TRBV29-1 and TRBJ2-2; D remains unclear. CDR1 and CDR2 from the germline V gene are SQVTM and ANQGSEA. The CDR3 loop spans 14 amino acids. Between the trimmed V and J ends, which lost 4 bases and 6 bases, there was a span of 15 bases. CDR3 amino acids: CSVANTGRAGELFF. Written as DNA, the CDR3 is TGCAGCGTTGCCAATACTGGTAGAGCCGGGGAGCTGTTTTTT.

This clonotype was observed a single time. An end of the junction differs from the germline gene, which may be a read error. The chain has TRBV11-2 and TRBJ2-1, with TRBD2 matching over 11 bases. The CDR3 is made up of 14 amino acids. From germline, CDR1 is SGHAT and CDR2 FQNNGV. The DNA of the CDR3 is TGTGCTAGCAGGTTACTAGCGGGAGCCGATGAGCAGTTCTTC. This encodes CASRLLAGADEQFF.

This sequence joins TRBV6-4 and TRBJ2-3; tentatively, D is TRBD1 or TRBD2 (5 bases each). V gave up 0 bases and J gave up 0 bases, with 7 bases separating them. This CDR3 has 15 amino acids. From germline, CDR1 is MRHNA and CDR2 SNTAGT. As DNA, the CDR3 is TGTGCCAGCAGTGACTCGGGGGATAGCACAGATACGCAGTATTTT. It codes for CASSDSGDSTDTQYF.

With respect to this clonotype: A junction end diverges from the germline sequence, so it may reflect a read error. The chain recombines TRBV7-9 with TRBJ2-2; weak D call: TRBD1 (6 bases). Germline CDR1 reads SEHNR; CDR2 reads FQNEAQ (reference sequence). There are 16 residues in the CDR3. The CDR3 DNA sequence: TGTGCCAGCAGTTTAGCCTGGACAGAAATCACCTGGGAGCTATTTTTT. The encoded protein is CASSLAWTEITWELFF.

There are a few counts of this clonotype. One base away lies a much larger clone, so this may be a sequencing read error. This chain joins TRBV12-3 or TRBV12-4 and TRBJ2-7; D may be TRBD1 (8 bases). The CDR3 sequence is 13 residues long. The ends were cut back, 2 bases at V and 12 bases at J, with 17 bases in the middle. CDR3 protein: CASSLSAGQDLYF. The CDR3 nucleotides are TGTGCCAGCAGTTTATCAGCGGGACAGGACTTGTACTTC.

This clonotype was recorded only once. The germline gene is not matched at one end of the junction; a read error may be the cause. The J gene is TRBJ1-1, the V gene TRBV12-3 or TRBV12-4, with no clear D. The CDR3 has 13 residues. This CDR3 is CASSPDGNAEAFF. Written as DNA, the CDR3 is TGTGCCAGCAGCCCAGATGGGAACGCTGAAGCTTTCTTT.

This clonotype showed up just once. The final CDR3 position lacks the conserved phenylalanine or tryptophan, pointing to a likely read error. The rearrangement joins TRBV11-2 to TRBJ1-1, with 8 bases lining up with TRBD1. CDR3 length: 15 amino acids. Germline V CDR1 and CDR2: SGHAT, FQNNGV. Here the CDR3 DNA reads TGTACCAGCAGCTTCACGGACAGGGTGAACACTGAAGCTTTCATT. This gives the protein CTSSFTDRVNTEAFI.

Details on this clonotype: Being one base from a much bigger clone, this may be a read error. The V call is TRBV20-1, the J call TRBJ2-5, with 8 bases lining up with TRBD2. Germline-derived CDR1 and CDR2 are DFQATT and SNEGSKA (reference sequence). This CDR3 contains 14 residues. The CDR3 DNA reads as TGCAATGCTAGAGAAAATCTAGCGGGAGAGACCCAGTACTTC. Its protein product is CNARENLAGETQYF.

A note on this clonotype: A read error may produce the germline difference seen at one junction end. This chain links TRBV6-5 with TRBJ2-3, with D perhaps matching TRBD2 (6 bases). Germline CDR1 and CDR2: MNHEY and SVGAGI. This CDR3 region has 15 residues. CDR3: CASSYYPEGRDTQNF. CDR3 in DNA: TGTGCCAGCAGTTACTACCCCGAGGGGCGGGATACGCAGAATTTT.

For this clonotype: This may be a read error, as it is one base from a much larger clone. The chain links TRBV4-1 to TRBJ2-3, with TRBD2 as a possible D gene (5 bases). CDR3 length: 15 amino acids. V lost 0 bases and J lost 6, with 13 bases in between. CDR1 and CDR2 (germline): MGHRA, YSYEKL. The DNA for the CDR3 is TGCGCCAGCAGCCAAGATGGAGGACTGTGCGATACGCAGTATTTT. It translates to CASSQDGGLCDTQYF.

CDR3 in amino acids: CASRRQGRAYEQYF. CDR3 in DNA: TGTGCCAGCAGACGACAGGGGCGAGCCTACGAGCAGTACTTC. J is TRBJ2-7 and V is TRBV28, with 8 positions matching TRBD1. The CDR3 covers 14 residues. CDR1 and CDR2 (germline): MDHEN, SYDVKM. The V gene end was trimmed by 6 bases and the J gene end by 2 bases; junction bases not matched to a gene: 6.

To note about this clonotype: The conserved final phenylalanine or tryptophan is absent from the CDR3, which likely points to a read error. The chain combines TRBV5-4 with TRBJ1-6; D unresolved. The CDR3 consists of 13 residues. V lost 4 bases and J 11 bases, leaving 13 bases between the germline ends. CDR1 and CDR2 from the germline V gene are SGHNT and YYREEE (reference sequence). This CDR3 is CASSLDGVPPLHI. As DNA, the CDR3 is TGTGCCAGCAGCCTTGATGGGGTCCCACCCCTCCACATT.

On this clonotype: A much larger clone is a single base away; this may be a read error. The chain recombines TRBV6-1 with TRBJ2-7; D unresolved. CDR1 and CDR2 from the germline V gene are MNHNS and SASEGT. The CDR3 spans 16 residues. The CDR3 reads CGSSDGPSGTFYEQYF. The CDR3 DNA follows: TGTGGCAGCAGTGACGGTCCTTCGGGCACCTTCTACGAGCAGTACTTC.

In regard to this clonotype: No conserved phenylalanine or tryptophan ends this CDR3, so it is likely a read error. The DNA is omitted, as the CDR3 cannot be located on it reliably, and the CDR3 follows TCRdb's listing. This rearrangement joins TRBV6-1 to TRBJ1-5. Germline CDR1 is MNHNS and CDR2 is SASEGT. With termini counted, the CDR3 has 15 amino acids. CDR3 sequence: CASSSGRVGNQPQRS.

V and J are TRBV6-5 and TRBJ2-7, with D tentatively TRBD2 (5 bases). In germline, CDR1 is MNHEY, CDR2 SVGAGI. The ends were cut back, 5 bases at V and 0 bases at J, with 14 bases in the middle. This CDR3 is 15 amino acids long. CDR3 sequence (DNA): TGTGCCAGCAGTAGAGGACTTCTGAGCTCCTACGAGCAGTACTTC. It encodes CASSRGLLSSYEQYF.

As for this clonotype: A much larger clone lies one base from this, so it may be a read error. The chain has TRBV29-1 and TRBJ1-3; D is uncertain. Germline lookup yields CDR1 SQVTM and CDR2 ANQGSEA. The CDR3 is 13 residues long. The CDR3 spells CSVDKLSGNIIYF. The CDR3 coding sequence is TGCAGCGTTGACAAGCTCTCTGGAAACATCATATATTTT.

A remark on this clonotype: A read error may explain this, as a much larger clone is one base away. Likely a read error: the CDR3 ends without its conserved phenylalanine or tryptophan. The rearrangement links TRBV29-1 to TRBJ2-3; D uncertain. The CDR3 spans 13 residues. V was cut by 4 bases and J by 5 bases, with 13 bases left in between. Germline V CDR1 and CDR2: SQVTM, ANQGSEA. The DNA for the CDR3 is TGCAGCGTTGCTCGGGTTCTAGGAGATACGCAGTATTTA. It yields the protein CSVARVLGDTQYL.

About this clonotype: Its ends do not fully match the called genes, so a read error is possible. The chain is built from TRBV20-1 and TRBJ1-2, with D possibly being TRBD1 (5 bases). CDR3 length: 14 residues. CDR1 and CDR2 (germline): DFQATT, SNEGSKA (reference sequence). In DNA, the CDR3 is TGCAGTGCTATAGTCGGGACTTCTAACTTTGGCTACACCTTC. Protein sequence: CSAIVGTSNFGYTF.

This clonotype was seen many times. The chain couples TRBV6-6 to TRBJ2-1; 7 bases align to TRBD1. The CDR3 covers 16 residues. V lost 5 bases to trimming and J lost 3 bases; unmatched junction nucleotides: 10. Germline V lookup: CDR1 MNHNY, CDR2 SVGAGI (reference sequence). In DNA, the CDR3 is TGTGCCAGCAGTCCCCACCGACAGGGATTCTACAATGAGCAGTTCTTC. Protein sequence: CASSPHRQGFYNEQFF.

The sample holds a few counts of this clonotype. The chain employs TRBV25-1 and TRBJ2-1; possibly TRBD1 or TRBD2 for D (6 bases each). The CDR3 runs to 17 residues. Trimming took off 3 bases at V and 7 bases at J, with 22 bases between the two ends. Germline V lookup: CDR1 MGHDK, CDR2 SYGVNS. CDR3 DNA: TGTGCCAGCAGTGAGATGGGGTGGGGGCTAGCGAGAAATGAGCAGTTCTTC. This gives the protein CASSEMGWGLARNEQFF.